Below are 30 T cell receptor beta chains sequenced from a single sample in a study of cytomegalovirus exposure and HLA in healthy donors (TCRdb year 2017). Libraries came from the immunoSEQ multiplex PCR assay. The multiplex PCR relied on a mix of 60 forward primers for TCR Vbeta segments and 13 reverse primers for TCR Jbeta segments. What TCRdb holds here is the immuneACCESS table cut down to in-frame rearrangements. Part of the clones is not present; checked against another copy, under half of the missing clones reflect an unresolved V gene, and the others are unexplained. This specimen's table enumerates roughly 64,000 clones. Clones ranked in the top ten supply about 4% of the sample. Sequencing input: PBMCs. The receptors stem from a woman younger than 30 in good health and CMV-seronegative.

The J gene is TRBJ2-7, the V gene TRBV11-2, with D maybe TRBD1 (5 bases). This CDR3 is 15 amino acids long. V dropped 5 bases and J dropped 0 bases, with 14 bases sitting between them. Germline CDR1 is SGHAT and CDR2 is FQNNGV. The CDR3 region has the DNA TGTGCCAGCAGCCATCCTCGGACACGCTCCTACGAGCAGTACTTC. This sequence encodes CASSHPRTRSYEQYF.

The rearrangement links TRBV9 to TRBJ1-2; possible D gene TRBD1, 5 bases. Looked up from germline, CDR1 is SGDLS and CDR2 is YYNGEE. CDR3 size: 16 residues. Deletions cut 4 bases from V and 8 bases from J, with 24 bases between. In DNA, the CDR3 is TGTGCCAGCAGCCCCCGGGGGGAGCCGGACGGAGGCGGCTACACCTTC. This gives the protein CASSPRGEPDGGGYTF.

The chain recombines TRBV6-5 with TRBJ2-5; 10 nucleotides line up with TRBD2. V gave up 0 bases and J gave up 5 bases; unmatched junction bases: 0. Germline lookup yields CDR1 MNHEY and CDR2 SVGAGI. This CDR3 region has 14 residues. The CDR3 coding sequence is TGTGCCAGCAGTTACTCGACTAGCGGGGAGACCCAGTACTTC. This translates into CASSYSTSGETQYF.

The gene calls are TRBV30 and TRBJ1-2; D unresolved. V was trimmed by 8 bases and J by 5 bases, leaving 9 bases between them. The CDR3 has 10 amino acids. Germline CDR1 reads GTSNPN; CDR2 reads SVGIG (reference sequence). Here the CDR3 DNA reads TGTGCCCACTCCGGGTATGGCTACACCTTC. It encodes CAHSGYGYTF.

This chain joins TRBV9 and TRBJ2-7, with TRBD1 identical over 7 bases. The germline V gene encodes CDR1 SGDLS and CDR2 YYNGEE. The CDR3 is 15 amino acids. Trimming removed 3 bases from V and 2 bases from J; junction bases left unmatched: 8. DNA of the CDR3: TGTGCCAGCAGCGCCACAGGGGCGGGTACCTACGAGCAGTACTTC. Protein sequence: CASSATGAGTYEQYF. The variable domain in full, completed from reference TRBV9 and TRBJ2-7, reads DSGVTQTPKHLITATGQRVTLRCSPRSGDLSVYWYQQSLDQGLQFLIQYYNGEERAKGNILERFSAQQFPDLHSELNLSSLELGDSALYFCASSATGAGTYEQYFGPGTRLTVT.

The gene calls are TRBV29-1 and TRBJ1-5; 9 positions match TRBD1. With V trimmed by 5 bases and J by 5 bases, 7 bases remained unmatched. The germline gives CDR1 SQVTM, CDR2 ANQGSEA. This CDR3 is built from 14 residues. The DNA of the CDR3 is TGCAGCGTTACTACAGGGGGCAGGGATCAGCCCCAGCATTTT. It encodes CSVTTGGRDQPQHF.

The rearrangement uses TRBV30 and TRBJ2-3, with D tentatively TRBD1 (7 bases). The CDR3 is made up of 15 amino acids. V lost 0 bases, J lost 6 bases, and 16 bases lay in between. CDR1 GTSNPN and CDR2 SVGIG come from the germline V gene (reference sequence). The CDR3 nucleotides are TGTGCCTGGAGTGTAGGTTCAGGGGGGCGTGATACGCAGTATTTT. Translation gives CAWSVGSGGRDTQYF.

The chain uses TRBV18 and TRBJ2-7; no clear D gene. The CDR3 sequence is 13 residues long. The germline gives CDR1 KGHSH, CDR2 LQKENI. The V and J ends lost 4 bases and 1 base respectively, with 8 bases between them. CDR3 sequence (DNA): TGTGCCAGCTCACTAGTCCCATCCTACGAGCAGTACTTC. Translation: CASSLVPSYEQYF.

The V call is TRBV29-1, the J call TRBJ2-5, with 9 positions matching TRBD2. This CDR3 has 15 amino acids. V lost 1 base to trimming and J lost 3 bases; unmatched junction nucleotides: 6. Germline loops: CDR1 SQVTM, CDR2 ANQGSEA. The CDR3 region has the DNA TGCAGCGTTGAAGGGTTTTGGACTAGCGAAGAGACCCAGTACTTC. Translation: CSVEGFWTSEETQYF.

V and J are TRBV19 and TRBJ2-7, with TRBD2 matching over 13 bases. Germline CDR1 LNHDA, CDR2 SQIVND (reference sequence). The V and J ends lost 4 bases and 0 bases, in that order; junction bases with no gene match: 15. The CDR3 is made up of 20 amino acids. The CDR3 nucleotides are TGTGCCAGTAGTAGAACCCGAACTAGCGGGGGGGGCCGTCGCTCCTACGAGCAGTACTTC. Protein: CASSRTRTSGGGRRSYEQYF.

The J gene is TRBJ2-3, the V gene TRBV6-1, with 8 bases that match TRBD1. The CDR3 consists of 17 residues. In germline, CDR1 is MNHNS, CDR2 SASEGT. V shed 0 bases, J shed 3 bases, and the junction held 8 bases outside the gene matches. The CDR3 sequence is CASSEAILTGVTDTQYF. CDR3 in DNA: TGTGCCAGCAGTGAAGCCATACTGACAGGGGTGACAGATACGCAGTATTTT.

The chain links TRBV20-1 to TRBJ1-1; D unresolved. The CDR3 is made up of 8 amino acids. Germline V lookup: CDR1 DFQATT, CDR2 SNEGSKA (reference sequence). V shed 5 bases and J shed 8 bases, with 3 bases lying between them. CDR3 sequence: CSAPEAFF. The CDR3 nucleotides are TGCAGTGCTCCGGAAGCTTTCTTT.

The chain is built from TRBV13 and TRBJ2-3, with TRBD1 as a possible D gene (7 bases). In germline, CDR1 is PRHDT, CDR2 FYEKMQ (reference sequence). V gave up 5 bases and J gave up 4 bases, with 19 bases separating them. This CDR3 contains 16 residues. The CDR3 protein is CASSAQEGASADTQYF. The CDR3 DNA is TGTGCCAGCAGCGCCCAGGAGGGGGCTAGCGCAGATACGCAGTATTTT. The full variable domain, its missing parts supplied by reference TRBV13 and TRBJ2-3, is AAGVIQSPRHLIKEKRETATLKCYPIPRHDTVYWYQQGPGQDPQFLISFYEKMQSDKGSIPDRFSAQQFSDYHSELNMSSLELGDSALYFCASSAQEGASADTQYFGPGTRLTVL.

The CDR3 protein is CASSRAGGSYNEQFF. In DNA form, the CDR3 reads TGCGCCAGCAGCCGAGCGGGAGGATCCTACAATGAGCAGTTCTTC. The chain uses TRBV5-1 and TRBJ2-1; 9 bases align to TRBD2. Germline-derived CDR1 and CDR2 are SGHRS and YFSETQ. This CDR3 spans 15 amino acids. J was trimmed by 1 base and V by 4 bases; bases with no gene match: 3.

The chain uses TRBV29-1 and TRBJ1-3, with D hard to call. The CDR3 length is 14 residues. In germline, CDR1 is SQVTM, CDR2 ANQGSEA. V lost 3 bases and J lost 4, with 13 bases in between. CDR3: CSVESGLSGNTIYF. CDR3 coding DNA: TGCAGCGTTGAGTCGGGGTTGAGCGGAAACACCATATATTTT.

The chain employs TRBV5-1 and TRBJ1-3; 9 bases line up with TRBD1. Germline CDR1 SGHRS, CDR2 YFSETQ. The CDR3 spans 15 residues. Trimming took 4 bases from V and 4 from J; bases not matched to a gene: 6. CDR3 region: CASSPRTGAGNTIYF. The CDR3 bases are TGCGCCAGCAGCCCAAGGACAGGGGCCGGAAACACCATATATTTT. Together with reference TRBV5-1 and TRBJ1-3, the CDR3 gives the full variable domain: KAGVTQTPRYLIKTRGQQVTLSCSPISGHRSVSWYQQTPGQGLQFLFEYFSETQRNKGNFPGRFSGRQFSNSRSEMNVSTLELGDSALYLCASSPRTGAGNTIYFGEGSWLTVV.

The rearrangement joins TRBV7-2 to TRBJ2-5, with 8 bases fitting TRBD2. V lost 1 base, J lost 1 base, and 2 bases stayed unmatched. The germline CDR1 and CDR2 sequences are SGHTA and FQGNSA. This CDR3 region has 15 residues. The CDR3 nucleotides read TGTGCCAGCAGCTTAGGGGGACTAGGCCAAGAGACCCAGTACTTC. This gives the protein CASSLGGLGQETQYF.

V gene TRBV9 combines with J gene TRBJ1-6; 7 bases align to TRBD1. The CDR3 consists of 14 residues. Germline loops: CDR1 SGDLS, CDR2 YYNGEE. After removal of 4 bases from V and 5 bases from J, the junction contained 3 bases not matched to a gene. CDR3 DNA sequence: TGTGCCAGCAGCCCTGGGACAGATAATTCACCCCTCCACTTT. This gives the protein CASSPGTDNSPLHF.

The CDR3 spells CSGGLSNYGYTF. CDR3 coding DNA: TGCAGCGGCGGGCTTTCTAACTATGGCTACACCTTC. The J gene is TRBJ1-2, the V gene TRBV29-1, with no clear D. The CDR3 spans 12 residues. Between the trimmed V and J ends, which lost 7 bases and 0 bases, there was a span of 9 bases. Germline V CDR1 and CDR2: SQVTM, ANQGSEA.

J is TRBJ1-4 and V is TRBV4-1; no firm D call. The CDR3 contains 15 residues. Germline CDR1 reads MGHRA; CDR2 reads YSYEKL. V lost 0 bases and J lost 8, with 13 bases in between. The chain's CDR3 is CASSQDAAELEKLFF. The CDR3 region has the DNA TGCGCCAGCAGCCAAGACGCGGCAGAATTAGAAAAACTGTTTTTT.

As DNA, the CDR3 is TGCGCCAGCAGCCAAGGGAGACAGGATGGGGCCAACGTCCTGACTTTC. Encoded protein: CASSQGRQDGANVLTF. This chain joins TRBV4-1 and TRBJ2-6; the D gene is possibly TRBD1 (6 bases). V was cut by 1 base and J by 3 bases, with 10 bases left in between. CDR1 MGHRA and CDR2 YSYEKL come from the germline V gene. This CDR3 is built from 16 residues.

The J gene is TRBJ2-6, the V gene TRBV5-4; D possibly corresponds to TRBD1 (6 bases). Germline V gives CDR1 SGHNT, CDR2 YYREEE (reference sequence). The CDR3 is 16 residues long. V was trimmed by 10 bases and J by 0 bases, leaving 17 bases between them. The CDR3 DNA sequence: TGTGCCCAAGGGGGAGAACGATCCTCTGGGGCCAACGTCCTGACTTTC. Its protein product is CAQGGERSSGANVLTF.

J is TRBJ2-7 and V is TRBV11-3, with D uncertain. The germline V and J ends were trimmed by 5 bases and 6 bases, with 17 bases remaining between them. The germline V gene has CDR1 SGHNT and CDR2 YENEEA. The CDR3 covers 14 residues. CDR3 coding DNA: TGTGCCAGCAGCCCAGGTTCTATGAAGAGCGAGCAGTACTTC. Its translation is CASSPGSMKSEQYF.

The chain has TRBV25-1 and TRBJ1-6, with 7 bases identical to TRBD1. CDR1 and CDR2 from the germline V gene are MGHDK and SYGVNS. V was clipped by 6 bases and J by 6 bases; unmatched bases: 2. The CDR3 consists of 13 residues. The chain's CDR3 is CASRGTANSPLHF. The CDR3 DNA is TGTGCCAGCAGGGGGACAGCTAATTCACCCCTCCACTTT.

This chain connects TRBV4-2 to TRBJ2-1; 9 bases agree with TRBD2. The CDR3 consists of 17 residues. The V gene end was trimmed by 7 bases and the J gene end by 8 bases; junction bases not matched to a gene: 18. From germline, CDR1 is LGHNA and CDR2 YNFKEQ. For the CDR3, the DNA is TGTGCCAGCAAAGGCGGCGATAGCGGGAGTCCCCGGGATGAGCAGTTCTTC. Protein sequence: CASKGGDSGSPRDEQFF.

The chain employs TRBV7-9 and TRBJ1-5, with D tentatively TRBD1 (5 bases). Germline CDR1 and CDR2: SEHNR and FQNEAQ (reference sequence). Trimming took off 2 bases at V and 7 bases at J, with 15 bases between the two ends. The CDR3 runs 15 residues. The CDR3 DNA reads as TGTGCCAGCAGCTTAAGCTCAGGGTTAGGGCAGCCCCAGCATTTT. It codes for CASSLSSGLGQPQHF.

V and J are TRBV6-6 and TRBJ1-4; no reliable D call. The CDR3 extends over 15 amino acids. The ends were cut back, 2 bases at V and 4 bases at J, with 11 bases in the middle. In germline, CDR1 is MNHNY, CDR2 SVGAGI (reference sequence). This CDR3 reads CASSYQRRGNEKLFF. The DNA of the CDR3 is TGTGCCAGCAGTTACCAAAGGCGGGGTAATGAAAAACTGTTTTTT.

The chain joins TRBV18 to TRBJ2-5, with TRBD1 identical over 10 bases. Germline loops: CDR1 KGHSH, CDR2 LQKENI. Trimming cost V 0 bases and J 7 bases; bases outside gene matches: 8. This CDR3 is built from 16 residues. The CDR3, as DNA: TGTGCCAGCTCACCACCTGACGGGACAGGGGCAAGGACCCAGTACTTC. It specifies CASSPPDGTGARTQYF.

The J gene is TRBJ2-3, the V gene TRBV5-4, with unresolved D. Trimming stripped 2 bases from V and 0 bases from J, with 4 bases between. This CDR3 comprises 13 residues. Germline CDR1 reads SGHNT; CDR2 reads YYREEE (reference sequence). The CDR3 bases are TGTGCCAGCAGCTTCTCGAGCACAGATACGCAGTATTTT. As protein: CASSFSSTDTQYF. The complete variable domain, with remaining parts taken from reference TRBV5-4 and TRBJ2-3, reads ETGVTQSPTHLIKTRGQQVTLRCSSQSGHNTVSWYQQALGQGPQFIFQYYREEENGRGNFPPRFSGLQFPNYSSELNVNALELDDSALYLCASSFSSTDTQYFGPGTRLTVL.

This chain connects TRBV6-5 to TRBJ2-1; TRBD1 matches 7 bases. CDR3 length: 14 amino acids. CDR1 MNHEY and CDR2 SVGAGI come from the germline V gene. Trimming removed 0 bases from V and 12 bases from J; junction bases left unmatched: 8. CDR3 sequence (DNA): TGTGCCAGCAGTTACTCGACGGAGGACAGGACGCAGTTCTTC. Protein: CASSYSTEDRTQFF.